One sample yielded the 12 T cell receptor beta chains listed below, sequenced in a study of cytomegalovirus exposure and HLA in healthy donors. The assay was immunoSEQ multiplex PCR, and TCRdb's table has in-frame clones only and misses some. The sample has tens of thousands of clones, more than 90% seen once; the top ten hold about 1%. The sample comprised PBMCs. These receptors were collected from a man between 18 and 29 years old in good health and CMV-seronegative.

V gene TRBV7-9 combines with J gene TRBJ2-7; D possibly corresponds to TRBD2 (6 bases). The CDR3 runs 12 residues. Germline values: CDR1 SEHNR, CDR2 FQNEAQ (reference sequence). V lost 4 bases to trimming and J lost 3 bases, with 7 bases between them. The CDR3: CASSWGDYEQYF. CDR3 bases: TGTGCCAGCAGCTGGGGGGACTACGAGCAGTACTTC.

The chain combines TRBV11-3 with TRBJ2-1; a possible D gene is TRBD2 (6 bases). The CDR3 is 14 amino acids. Trimming left V 6 bases short and J 4 bases short, with 13 bases between. CDR1 and CDR2 from the germline V gene are SGHNT and YENEEA. The chain's CDR3 is CASSPGAGYNEQFF. The CDR3 DNA sequence: TGTGCCAGCAGTCCAGGAGCGGGTTACAATGAGCAGTTCTTC.

J is TRBJ2-5 and V is TRBV5-4, with 7 nucleotides matching TRBD2. Germline V CDR1 and CDR2: SGHNT, YYREEE (reference sequence). The CDR3 contains 15 residues. Trimming cost V 2 bases and J 2 bases; bases outside gene matches: 6. CDR3 region: CASSLSLAAQETQYF. In nucleotides, the CDR3 is TGTGCCAGCAGCTTATCGCTAGCGGCACAAGAGACCCAGTACTTC.

J is TRBJ2-3 and V is TRBV6-5, with D unclear. Trimming removed 5 bases from V and 6 bases from J, with 6 bases in between. The CDR3 sequence is 11 residues long. Germline V gives CDR1 MNHEY, CDR2 SVGAGI. CDR3 residues: CASSTTDTQYF. The CDR3 nucleotides read TGTGCCAGCAGTACTACGGATACGCAGTATTTT.

The rearrangement joins TRBV7-9 to TRBJ2-7, with no clear D. The V gene lost 0 bases and the J gene lost 7 bases, with 13 bases spanning the gap. This CDR3 region has 14 residues. Germline CDR1 is SEHNR and CDR2 is FQNEAQ (reference sequence). The CDR3 is CASSLALIQAEQYF. In DNA form, the CDR3 reads TGTGCCAGCAGCTTAGCGCTAATTCAAGCAGAGCAGTACTTC.

The chain employs TRBV18 and TRBJ2-7; 7 bases line up with TRBD1. Germline CDR1 KGHSH, CDR2 LQKENI. V lost 5 bases to trimming and J lost 2 bases; unmatched junction nucleotides: 9. CDR3 length equals 15 residues. In DNA, the CDR3 is TGTGCCAGCTCATCGGGGACAGTGGGGGCCTACGAGCAGTACTTC. It codes for CASSSGTVGAYEQYF.

The rearrangement links TRBV29-1 to TRBJ2-3; D unresolved. With 4 bases removed from V and 2 bases from J, the gap between germline ends came to 10 bases. Germline values: CDR1 SQVTM, CDR2 ANQGSEA. This CDR3 has 13 residues. CDR3 loop: CSVGPPNTDTQYF. The CDR3 DNA is TGCAGCGTTGGGCCCCCCAACACAGATACGCAGTATTTT.

CDR3 in DNA: TGTGCCAGCAGCTCCCCGGGCAGGGACTATGGCTACACCTTC. It encodes CASSSPGRDYGYTF. The genes are TRBV9 and TRBJ1-2; D may be TRBD1 (5 bases). This CDR3 is built from 14 residues. The germline V and J ends were trimmed by 4 bases and 3 bases, with 13 bases remaining between them. In germline, CDR1 is SGDLS, CDR2 YYNGEE.

This clone occurred once. The chain recombines TRBV9 with TRBJ2-3; no firm D call. Trimming took 3 bases from V and 4 from J, leaving 6 bases between them. Germline-derived CDR1 and CDR2 are SGDLS and YYNGEE. The CDR3 spans 12 residues. The CDR3 region has the DNA TGTGCCAGCAGCGCTGTTGCAGATACGCAGTATTTT. Translation gives CASSAVADTQYF. Supplemented by reference TRBV9 and TRBJ2-3, the full variable domain reads DSGVTQTPKHLITATGQRVTLRCSPRSGDLSVYWYQQSLDQGLQFLIQYYNGEERAKGNILERFSAQQFPDLHSELNLSSLELGDSALYFCASSAVADTQYFGPGTRLTVL.

In DNA form, the CDR3 reads TGTGCCAGCAGCCGGAGTATAGCGGGAGGTTCGTACGAGCAGTACTTC. Translation gives CASSRSIAGGSYEQYF. The chain has TRBV4-2 and TRBJ2-7; 10 bases line up with TRBD2. Trimming cost V 4 bases and J 4 bases; bases outside gene matches: 10. Germline-derived CDR1 and CDR2 are LGHNA and YNFKEQ. This CDR3 has 16 amino acids.

This rearrangement joins TRBV2 to TRBJ1-1; unclear D gene. From germline, CDR1 is SNHLY and CDR2 FYNNEI. The CDR3 consists of 17 residues. The V end was cut by 3 bases, the J end by 1 base, with 18 bases between. This CDR3 reads CASSDMAATARNTEAFF. CDR3 sequence (DNA): TGTGCCAGCAGTGACATGGCAGCCACCGCTAGGAACACTGAAGCTTTCTTT.

The J gene is TRBJ1-4, the V gene TRBV7-9; TRBD1 agrees at 7 bases. Trimming cost V 4 bases and J 4 bases; bases outside gene matches: 6. CDR1 is SEHNR and CDR2 is FQNEAQ in the germline V gene (reference sequence). The CDR3 is made up of 15 amino acids. Here the CDR3 reads CASSSPGTDNEKLFF. CDR3 nucleotide sequence: TGTGCCAGCAGCTCGCCCGGGACAGATAATGAAAAACTGTTTTTT.